This T cell receptor (beta chain) stems from a study of T cell responses to AZD1222 COVID-19 vaccine. Looking at the study overall: Second-dose recipients at about 4 or about 12 weeks were treated as one pooled group. The study, taken as a whole, reports: Repertoire samples came only from after the peak T cell response.

Sequenced by immunoSEQ multiplex PCR; TCRdb stores in-frame clones only, minus some. The sample includes 65,000 or so clones, about 83% of them seen just once. Comments on this clone: Antigen specificity is unknown.

The CDR3 is 13 amino acids. The V gene's germline CDR1 is LNHDA and CDR2 SQIVND (reference sequence). Trimming removed 5 bases at V and 3 bases at J, with 10 bases between. J is TRBJ1-1 and V is TRBV19; a possible D gene is TRBD1 (6 bases). The sample was peripheral blood, taken on day 0 of AZD1222 vaccination. The source is an adult in good health. The CDR3 reads CASSVGQDTEAFF. The CDR3 DNA reads as TGTGCCAGTAGTGTGGGACAAGACACTGAAGCTTTCTTT.